This is a list of T cell receptor beta chains from one sample in a study of blood T cell repertoires in COVID-19. Libraries were prepared by immunoSEQ multiplex PCR; TCRdb keeps only in-frame clonotypes and omits some of them. The sample consists of under 300,000 clones, 70% to 90% of them appearing once. Sequencing used PBMCs or T cells enriched from blood (not recorded which). The receptors shown here come from a woman in her 50s who had recovered from COVID-19. The CDR3 runs from the conserved cysteine through the conserved F or W. A D gene is named only where the DNA matches it firmly. A row's size may be missing; if present it is once, few, many or a size class.

size	V	D	J	DNA	CDR3
.	TRBV11-3	TRBD1	TRBJ2-1	TGTGCCAGCAGTTACAGGGGCGATGAGCAGTTCTTC	CASSYRGDEQFF
.	TRBV28	.	TRBJ1-5	TGTGCCAGCAGTTTCTTACTGTTGACAGGAACCAATCAGCCCCAGCATTTT	CASSFLLLTGTNQPQHF
.	TRBV7-9	.	TRBJ2-7	TGTGCCAGCAGCTTGGGGCAGATATACTACGAGCAGTACTTC	CASSLGQIYYEQYF
.	TRBV3-1/TRBV3-2	.	TRBJ2-3	TGTGCCAGCAGCCAAGACGGAGATACGCAGTATTTT	CASSQDGDTQYF
.	TRBV6-6	TRBD1	TRBJ2-7	TGTGCCAGCAGTCTCCGCCCGTTCAGGGACAGGACCTACGAGCAGTACTTC	CASSLRPFRDRTYEQYF
.	TRBV6-5	TRBD1	TRBJ2-5	TGTGCCAGCAGTACCCGACAGGGGGCCAAGGAGACCCAGTACTTC	CASSTRQGAKETQYF
.	TRBV5-1	TRBD2	TRBJ2-5	TGCGCCAGCACCACTACCGGGACTAGCGGGAAAGAGACCCAGTACTTC	CASTTTGTSGKETQYF
.	TRBV15	TRBD1	TRBJ1-4	TGTGCCACCAGCAGAGGGGGACAGGGGGCAAGTGAAAAACTGTTTTTT	CATSRGGQGASEKLFF
.	TRBV28	.	TRBJ2-7	TGTGCCAGCAGAAATCCCCCCGCAGGGAACGGGGAGCAGTACTTC	CASRNPPAGNGEQYF
.	TRBV29-1	TRBD1	TRBJ2-1	TGCAGCGTTGAAGATTTGGGACAGGGGCTAAGCAATGAGCAGTTCTTC	CSVEDLGQGLSNEQFF
.	TRBV19	.	TRBJ2-2	TGTGCCAGTCGGTGGGGCTCACTTTCCGGGGAGCTGTTTTTT	CASRWGSLSGELFF
.	TRBV27	.	TRBJ2-2	TGTGCCAGCAGTTTCCTCGACAAGCTTAACACCGGGGAGCTGTTTTTT	CASSFLDKLNTGELFF
once	TRBV4-3	.	TRBJ2-1	TGCGCCAGCAGCCCCCTGACTGGGTTAGGCAATGAGCAGTTCTTC	CASSPLTGLGNEQFF
.	TRBV3-1/TRBV3-2	TRBD2	TRBJ2-1	TGTGCCAGCAGCCGGGGACTAGCGGGACTCTACAATGAGCAGTTCTTC	CASSRGLAGLYNEQFF
.	TRBV4-2	TRBD2	TRBJ2-7	TGTGCCAGCAGCCAAGTTACGGGACTAGGGACCTACGAGCAGTACTTC	CASSQVTGLGTYEQYF
once	TRBV7-7	.	TRBJ2-3	TGTGCTAGCAGCGCAACGGGCTCAAGGGGAGATACGCAGTATTTT	CASSATGSRGDTQYF
.	TRBV7-6	TRBD1	TRBJ1-1	TGTGCCAGCAGCTCCCTTTTGGGACAGGGCTCGAGGGGGAACACTGAAGCTTTCTTT	CASSSLLGQGSRGNTEAFF
.	TRBV7-2	.	TRBJ2-7	TGTGCCAGCAGCTTAGCGGGCCAGGATTCCTACGAGCAGTACTTC	CASSLAGQDSYEQYF
.	TRBV24-1	.	TRBJ1-2	TGTGCCACCAGTGGAGACTACTATGGCTACACCTTC	CATSGDYYGYTF
.	TRBV30	.	TRBJ2-6	TGTGCCTGGAGGGAGGGCTCTGGGGCCAACGTCCTGACTTTC	CAWREGSGANVLTF
.	TRBV19	TRBD1	TRBJ2-5	TGTGCCAGTAGTGAAACCGGGACAGACGAGACCCAGTACTTC	CASSETGTDETQYF
.	TRBV15	.	TRBJ2-3	TGTGCCACCAGCAGAGGTGACAGCACCGTCACAGATACGCAGTATTTT	CATSRGDSTVTDTQYF
.	TRBV27	.	TRBJ2-7	TGTGCCGTCGACAGCTACGAGCAGTACTTC	CAVDSYEQYF
once	TRBV7-9	.	TRBJ1-5	TGTGCCAGCAGCTCGGACAGCCACAATCAGCCCCAGCATTTT	CASSSDSHNQPQHF
.	TRBV28	TRBD2	TRBJ2-7	TGTGCCAGCACGTCCATCAGAACTAGCGGGTCTTCCTACGAGCAGTACTTC	CASTSIRTSGSSYEQYF
.	TRBV9	.	TRBJ2-2	TGTGCCAGCAGCCCCGACAGACCGAACACCGGGGAGCTGTTTTTT	CASSPDRPNTGELFF
.	TRBV28	TRBD2	TRBJ2-5	TGTGCCAGCAGTTTGGGGCGACTAGCGGGAGGGCCTGAGACCCAGTACTTC	CASSLGRLAGGPETQYF
.	TRBV12-3/TRBV12-4	.	TRBJ2-3	TGTGCCAGCAGTTTAGCGGGAGGCAGACCGGGTTTT	CASSLAGGRPGF
.	TRBV19	TRBD1	TRBJ1-1	TGTGCCAGTAGTAGGGACAGGGGGATTTCTGAAGCTTTCTTT	CASSRDRGISEAFF
few	TRBV28	TRBD1	TRBJ1-1	TGTGCCAGCAGCCCCCCGGGACAGGGAAAGGCTGAAGCTTTCTTT	CASSPPGQGKAEAFF
.	TRBV20-1	.	TRBJ2-7	TGCAGTGCAAAAGACAGCTACGAGCAGTACTTC	CSAKDSYEQYF
once	TRBV7-6	.	TRBJ2-7	TGTGCCAGCAGCTTAGAGCGTTCCTACGAGCAGTACTTC	CASSLERSYEQYF
.	TRBV7-2	.	TRBJ2-5	TGTGCCAGCAGAGAACAGGGATTCCAAGAGACCCAGTACTTC	CASREQGFQETQYF
once	TRBV4-2	.	TRBJ2-1	TGTGCCAGCAGCCAAGATTTAATAACGGGAGCTACCTACAATGAGCAGTTCTTC	CASSQDLITGATYNEQFF
.	TRBV30	.	TRBJ2-2	TGTGCCTGGAGTTGGGCGAGAACGACCTACACCGGGGAGCTGTTTTTT	CAWSWARTTYTGELFF
few	TRBV7-9	.	TRBJ1-1	TGTGCCAGCAGCTTCGACAGCCTTGAAGCTTTCTTT	CASSFDSLEAFF
.	TRBV5-6	.	TRBJ2-7	TGTGCCAGCAGCTTGGTGTCTAGTGGCCTACTTCACGAGCAGTACTTC	CASSLVSSGLLHEQYF
.	TRBV19	.	TRBJ1-5	TGTGCCAGTAGTATAGTGGGGAGAGTCAGCAGTAGGGGGAATCAGCCCCAGCATTTT	CASSIVGRVSSRGNQPQHF
.	TRBV5-4	TRBD2	TRBJ2-5	TGTGCCAGCAGCTTAGCGGGGACTAGGGAGACCCAGTACTTC	CASSLAGTRETQYF
.	TRBV14	TRBD2	TRBJ2-7	TGTGCCAGCAGAGATAGCGGGGCAAGCTCCTACGAGCAGTACTTC	CASRDSGASSYEQYF
.	TRBV10-3	TRBD2	TRBJ2-5	TGTGCCATCAGTGAATTAGCGGGAGGTTCAGGAGAGACCCAGTACTTC	CAISELAGGSGETQYF
.	TRBV7-2	.	TRBJ2-1	TGTGCCAGCAGCTTACGGTCCGCGACAGTAGGGATAAATGAGCAGTTCTTC	CASSLRSATVGINEQFF
.	TRBV28	.	TRBJ1-4	TGTGCCAGCAGTCCCGGCGGGGGTGGGGAAAAACTGTTTTTT	CASSPGGGGEKLFF
once	TRBV9	.	TRBJ2-1	TGTGCCAGCGGCAGTCGGGACGCCGGGAGAGGGGAGCAGTTCTTC	CASGSRDAGRGEQFF